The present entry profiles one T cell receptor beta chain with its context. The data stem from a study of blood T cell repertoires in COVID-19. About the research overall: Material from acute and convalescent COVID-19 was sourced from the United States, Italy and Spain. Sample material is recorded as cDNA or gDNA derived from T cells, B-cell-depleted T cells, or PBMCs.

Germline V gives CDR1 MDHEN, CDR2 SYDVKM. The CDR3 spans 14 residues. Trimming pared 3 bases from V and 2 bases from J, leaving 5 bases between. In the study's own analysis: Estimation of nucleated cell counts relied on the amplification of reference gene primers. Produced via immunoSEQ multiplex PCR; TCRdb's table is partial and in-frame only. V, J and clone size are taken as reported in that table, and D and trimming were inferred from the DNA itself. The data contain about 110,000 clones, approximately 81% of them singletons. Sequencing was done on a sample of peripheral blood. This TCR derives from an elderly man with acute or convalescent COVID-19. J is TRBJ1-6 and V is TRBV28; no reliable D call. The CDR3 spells CASSLAAYNSPLHF. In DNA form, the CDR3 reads TGTGCCAGCAGTTTGGCAGCCTATAATTCACCCCTCCACTTT. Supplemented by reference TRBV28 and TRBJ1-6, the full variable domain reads DVKVTQSSRYLVKRTGEKVFLECVQDMDHENMFWYRQDPGLGLRLIYFSYDVKMKEKGDIPEGYSVSREKKERFSLILESASTNQTSMYLCASSLAAYNSPLHFGNGTRLTVT.